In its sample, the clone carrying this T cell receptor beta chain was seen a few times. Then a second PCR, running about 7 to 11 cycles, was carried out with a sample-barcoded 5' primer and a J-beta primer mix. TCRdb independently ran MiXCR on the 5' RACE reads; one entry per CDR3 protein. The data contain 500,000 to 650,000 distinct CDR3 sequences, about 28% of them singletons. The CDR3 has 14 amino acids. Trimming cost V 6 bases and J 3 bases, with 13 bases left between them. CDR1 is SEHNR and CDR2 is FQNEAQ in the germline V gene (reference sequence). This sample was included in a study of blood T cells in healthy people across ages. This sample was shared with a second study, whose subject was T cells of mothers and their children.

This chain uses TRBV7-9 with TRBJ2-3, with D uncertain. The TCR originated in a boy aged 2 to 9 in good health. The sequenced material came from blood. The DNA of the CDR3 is TGTGCCAGCAGGCCCTCCGCCGGTACAGATACGCAGTATTTT. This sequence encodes CASRPSAGTDTQYF.